The 27 T cell receptor beta chains presented below share a single source sample, sequenced in a study of technical replicates of blood from a few donors. Sequencing used immunoSEQ multiplex PCR; TCRdb keeps in-frame clones, though not all of them. The table shows under 95,000 clones, with 92% occurring only once. Sequenced sample: T cells isolated from PBMCs. Source of these receptors: a human donor in good health.

This clone is a singleton in its sample. The chain has TRBV20-1 and TRBJ1-2, with D unclear. The V gene's germline CDR1 is DFQATT and CDR2 SNEGSKA (reference sequence). V was trimmed by 3 bases and J by 5 bases, leaving 7 bases between them. This CDR3 comprises 11 residues. CDR3 nucleotide sequence: TGCAGTGCTAGGGGGAGTTATGGCTACACCTTC. Translating gives CSARGSYGYTF.

This clone showed up just once. The V call is TRBV27, the J call TRBJ1-4; D unresolved. The ends were cut back, 1 base at V and 8 bases at J, with 14 bases in the middle. Germline CDR1 and CDR2: MNHEY and SMNVEV (reference sequence). This CDR3 is 15 amino acids long. This CDR3 reads CASSLLWRVGEKLFF. The CDR3 DNA reads as TGTGCCAGCAGTTTATTGTGGAGGGTCGGGGAAAAACTGTTTTTT. The full variable domain, in which reference TRBV27 and TRBJ1-4 provide the parts outside the CDR3, is EAQVTQNPRYLITVTGKKLTVTCSQNMNHEYMSWYRQDPGLGLRQIYYSMNVEVTDKGDVPEGYKVSRKEKRNFPLILESPSPNQTSLYFCASSLLWRVGEKLFFGSGTQLSVL.

This chain uses TRBV5-1 with TRBJ2-2; TRBD1 matches 10 bases. The CDR3 has 16 amino acids. Germline-derived CDR1 and CDR2 are SGHRS and YFSETQ. The J segment lost 6 bases and the V segment lost 2 bases, leaving 7 bases of the junction unmatched. CDR3 sequence reads: CASSFSGTGAPGELFF. The CDR3 bases are TGCGCCAGCAGCTTTTCCGGGACAGGGGCGCCCGGGGAGCTGTTTTTT. Looking up the rest from reference TRBV5-1 and TRBJ2-2 gives the full variable domain: KAGVTQTPRYLIKTRGQQVTLSCSPISGHRSVSWYQQTPGQGLQFLFEYFSETQRNKGNFPGRFSGRQFSNSRSEMNVSTLELGDSALYLCASSFSGTGAPGELFFGEGSRLTVL.

The chain is built from TRBV11-2 and TRBJ2-2; D not resolved. Germline V lookup: CDR1 SGHAT, CDR2 FQNNGV. V was shortened by 5 bases and J by 0 bases, with 10 bases between the two germline ends. This CDR3 contains 15 residues. As DNA, the CDR3 is TGTGCCAGCAGCCAACGGTTAACGAACACCGGGGAGCTGTTTTTT. The encoded protein is CASSQRLTNTGELFF.

The CDR3 spells CASSPSHEQYF. The CDR3, as DNA: TGTGCCAGCAGCCCGAGCCACGAGCAGTACTTC. The J gene is TRBJ2-7, the V gene TRBV28; D ambiguous. There are 11 residues in the CDR3. Germline V gene sequence: CDR1 MDHEN, CDR2 SYDVKM. Trimming left V 6 bases short and J 5 bases short, with 8 bases between.

CDR3 protein: CASSQGMYTEAFF. Written as DNA, the CDR3 is TGTGCCAGCTCACAGGGAATGTACACTGAAGCTTTCTTT. The chain links TRBV19 to TRBJ1-1, with D perhaps matching TRBD1 (6 bases). This CDR3 is 13 amino acids long. Between the trimmed V and J ends, which lost 9 bases and 3 bases, there was a span of 14 bases. Germline CDR1 reads LNHDA; CDR2 reads SQIVND (reference sequence).

The chain uses TRBV6-5 and TRBJ2-7; 7 bases agree with TRBD1. From germline, CDR1 is MNHEY and CDR2 SVGAGI. The trim removed 0 bases at V and 0 bases at J, leaving 5 bases unmatched. This CDR3 is built from 16 residues. CDR3 sequence reads: CASSYSGTVNSYEQYF. CDR3 nucleotide sequence: TGTGCCAGCAGTTACTCCGGGACAGTGAACTCCTACGAGCAGTACTTC.

This chain connects TRBV2 to TRBJ2-5; 13 bases fit TRBD2. The CDR3 contains 16 residues. Per the germline V gene, CDR1 is SNHLY and CDR2 is FYNNEI. V gave up 3 bases and J gave up 5 bases; unmatched junction bases: 6. CDR3 sequence: CASSEAGLAGVETQYF. The DNA of the CDR3 is TGTGCCAGCAGTGAGGCCGGACTAGCGGGAGTGGAGACCCAGTACTTC. Together with reference TRBV2 and TRBJ2-5, the CDR3 gives the full variable domain: EPEVTQTPSHQVTQMGQEVILRCVPISNHLYFYWYRQILGQKVEFLVSFYNNEISEKSEIFDDQFSVERPDGSNFTLKIRSTKLEDSAMYFCASSEAGLAGVETQYFGPGTRLLVL.

V gene TRBV6-1 combines with J gene TRBJ1-5, with D possibly matching TRBD1 (6 bases). Germline CDR1 and CDR2: MNHNS and SASEGT. The CDR3 contains 13 residues. Trimming shortened V by 7 bases and J by 4 bases, and 11 bases separated the two germline ends. CDR3 sequence reads: CASKIGQNQPQHF. The CDR3, as DNA: TGTGCCAGCAAAATAGGACAGAATCAGCCCCAGCATTTT.

This chain connects TRBV5-1 to TRBJ1-2, with TRBD1 identical over 9 bases. There are 16 residues in the CDR3. Looked up from germline, CDR1 is SGHRS and CDR2 is YFSETQ. V shed 2 bases, J shed 6 bases, and the junction held 11 bases outside the gene matches. The CDR3 sequence: CASSFPGQGQGDGYTF. The CDR3, as DNA: TGCGCCAGCAGCTTCCCCGGACAGGGGCAGGGGGATGGCTACACCTTC. The variable domain in full, with the rest retrieved from reference TRBV5-1 and TRBJ1-2, is KAGVTQTPRYLIKTRGQQVTLSCSPISGHRSVSWYQQTPGQGLQFLFEYFSETQRNKGNFPGRFSGRQFSNSRSEMNVSTLELGDSALYLCASSFPGQGQGDGYTFGSGTRLTVV.

The chain links TRBV30 to TRBJ1-1; possible D gene TRBD1, 5 bases. Trimming removed 5 bases at V and 3 bases at J, with 22 bases between. Germline V gene lookup returns CDR1 GTSNPN and CDR2 SVGIG (reference sequence). This CDR3 is 16 amino acids long. The CDR3: CAWGGTGLRLYTEAFF. The CDR3 bases are TGTGCCTGGGGGGGGACGGGGTTGAGGCTCTACACTGAAGCTTTCTTT.

This chain links TRBV27 with TRBJ1-1; 8 positions agree with TRBD1. J lost 4 bases, V lost 4 bases, and 8 bases had no gene match. The CDR3 length is 15 residues. Germline CDR1 MNHEY, CDR2 SMNVEV (reference sequence). The CDR3 DNA is TGTGCCAGCAGTTCGGACAGGGAGGTGGTCACTGAAGCTTTCTTT. This sequence encodes CASSSDREVVTEAFF.

The gene calls are TRBV5-1 and TRBJ2-3, with D possibly matching TRBD2 (5 bases). V lost 0 bases to trimming and J lost 0 bases, with 11 bases between them. From germline, CDR1 is SGHRS and CDR2 YFSETQ. This CDR3 has 16 amino acids. The CDR3 sequence: CASSLVPAASTDTQYF. Here the CDR3 DNA reads TGCGCCAGCAGCTTGGTACCAGCGGCTAGCACAGATACGCAGTATTTT.

J is TRBJ2-2 and V is TRBV28, with 8 bases fitting TRBD2. The germline V gene encodes CDR1 MDHEN and CDR2 SYDVKM. With 4 bases clipped from V and 4 bases from J, the junction kept 8 bases outside the gene matches. CDR3 length equals 16 residues. CDR3: CASSSAGTRRTGELFF. DNA for the CDR3: TGTGCCAGCAGTTCCGCCGGGACTAGACGCACCGGGGAGCTGTTTTTT.

The chain links TRBV28 to TRBJ1-1; tentatively, D is TRBD1 (5 bases). The germline gives CDR1 MDHEN, CDR2 SYDVKM. Deletions cut 9 bases from V and 7 bases from J, with 9 bases between. CDR3 length: 10 residues. CDR3 nucleotides: TGTGCCAGTCAGGGCTTTGAAGCTTTCTTT. This codes for CASQGFEAFF.

The rearrangement links TRBV6-4 to TRBJ2-2; tentatively, D is TRBD1 (6 bases). The CDR3 has 14 amino acids. From germline, CDR1 is MRHNA and CDR2 SNTAGT. V was shortened by 3 bases and J by 7 bases, with 12 bases between the two germline ends. The DNA of the CDR3 is TGTGCCAGCAGTGATAACAGGGAAATCGGGGAGCTGTTTTTT. This gives the protein CASSDNREIGELFF.

This clone is a singleton in its sample. This chain links TRBV5-6 with TRBJ2-5, with TRBD2 identical over 8 bases. From germline, CDR1 is SGHDT and CDR2 YYEEEE. V shed 4 bases, J shed 3 bases, and the junction held 17 bases outside the gene matches. The CDR3 covers 18 residues. CDR3 amino acids: CASSALIAGGVREETQYF. The CDR3 DNA follows: TGTGCCAGCAGCGCCCTTATTGCGGGAGGTGTGAGGGAAGAGACCCAGTACTTC.

The chain has TRBV27 and TRBJ2-1; tentatively, D is TRBD2 (6 bases). Germline CDR1 is MNHEY and CDR2 is SMNVEV (reference sequence). The V gene lost 2 bases and the J gene lost 7 bases, with 15 bases spanning the gap. CDR3 length: 15 residues. As DNA, the CDR3 is TGTGCCAGCAGTTTAACGGGAGCAATAAAAAATGAGCAGTTCTTC. Protein product: CASSLTGAIKNEQFF.

Notes on this clone: The sample carries other DNA sequences with the same CDR3. This chain links TRBV30 with TRBJ1-1; unclear D gene. The CDR3 length is 13 residues. Germline assignment: CDR1 GTSNPN and CDR2 SVGIG (reference sequence). V lost 0 bases to trimming and J lost 1 base, with 6 bases between them. The CDR3 DNA reads TGTGCCTGGAGTGTAGGCGGGAACACTGAAGCTTTCTTT. Its translation: CAWSVGGNTEAFF.

This clone was picked up one time. This chain connects TRBV6-6 to TRBJ2-1, with D perhaps matching TRBD2 (6 bases). The V end was cut by 2 bases, the J end by 4 bases, with 6 bases between. Looked up from germline, CDR1 is MNHNY and CDR2 is SVGAGI (reference sequence). The CDR3 totals 13 residues. CDR3 nucleotides: TGTGCCAGCAGTTACGGGACTTACAATGAGCAGTTCTTC. Translation gives CASSYGTYNEQFF.

The chain has TRBV7-9 and TRBJ2-7; no definite D call. Per the germline V gene, CDR1 is SEHNR and CDR2 is FQNEAQ (reference sequence). V gave up 6 bases and J gave up 4 bases, with 16 bases separating them. The CDR3 runs to 14 residues. CDR3 in amino acids: CASSPTPGGYEQYF. The CDR3 DNA follows: TGTGCCAGCAGTCCTACTCCGGGTGGTTACGAGCAGTACTTC.

V usage is TRBV2 and J usage is TRBJ2-1; D is possibly TRBD2 (5 bases). The CDR3 is 15 residues long. The V end was cut by 10 bases, the J end by 7 bases, with 23 bases between. Germline V lookup: CDR1 SNHLY, CDR2 FYNNEI. CDR3: CANTGQRTFMNEQFF. CDR3 coding DNA: TGTGCCAACACCGGTCAGCGGACCTTTATGAATGAGCAGTTCTTC.

V gene TRBV10-1 combines with J gene TRBJ2-7, with D possibly matching TRBD1 (5 bases). V was pared by 7 bases and J by 3 bases, with 7 bases between. This CDR3 region has 11 residues. CDR1 and CDR2 from the germline V gene are WNHNN and SYGVQD (reference sequence). The CDR3 spells CASTGNYEQYF. The CDR3 region has the DNA TGCGCCAGCACAGGGAACTACGAGCAGTACTTC.

The chain links TRBV5-4 to TRBJ2-7; 8 positions match TRBD1. The V segment lost 7 bases and the J segment 0 bases; nucleotides outside the gene matches: 6. CDR1 and CDR2 (germline): SGHNT, YYREEE (reference sequence). The CDR3 contains 14 residues. The CDR3 coding sequence is TGTGCCAGCTGGGACGGACAGGGCTCCTACGAGCAGTACTTC. Amino acid sequence: CASWDGQGSYEQYF.

CDR3 loop: CASSLTGNQPQHF. The CDR3 bases are TGTGCCAGCAGCTTGACAGGTAATCAGCCCCAGCATTTT. The chain joins TRBV7-9 to TRBJ1-5; weak D call: TRBD1 (6 bases). Germline V CDR1 and CDR2: SEHNR, FQNEAQ (reference sequence). V was clipped by 3 bases and J by 4 bases, with 7 bases between them. The CDR3 sequence is 13 residues long.

The V call is TRBV6-5, the J call TRBJ1-1; a weak D match, TRBD1 (5 bases). Trimming left V 10 bases short and J 8 bases short, with 20 bases between. The CDR3 length is 13 residues. Per germline, CDR1 MNHEY and CDR2 SVGAGI. The CDR3 protein is CATLDSLRKEAFF. The DNA of the CDR3 is TGTGCCACCCTCGACAGTCTCAGGAAGGAAGCTTTCTTT.

The chain recombines TRBV9 with TRBJ2-1; D not certain. The CDR3 loop spans 15 amino acids. V lost 1 base to trimming and J lost 2 bases, with 10 bases between them. Germline values: CDR1 SGDLS, CDR2 YYNGEE. The CDR3 DNA reads TGTGCCAGCAGCGTATCAGATGACACCTACAATGAGCAGTTCTTC. It is translated as CASSVSDDTYNEQFF.